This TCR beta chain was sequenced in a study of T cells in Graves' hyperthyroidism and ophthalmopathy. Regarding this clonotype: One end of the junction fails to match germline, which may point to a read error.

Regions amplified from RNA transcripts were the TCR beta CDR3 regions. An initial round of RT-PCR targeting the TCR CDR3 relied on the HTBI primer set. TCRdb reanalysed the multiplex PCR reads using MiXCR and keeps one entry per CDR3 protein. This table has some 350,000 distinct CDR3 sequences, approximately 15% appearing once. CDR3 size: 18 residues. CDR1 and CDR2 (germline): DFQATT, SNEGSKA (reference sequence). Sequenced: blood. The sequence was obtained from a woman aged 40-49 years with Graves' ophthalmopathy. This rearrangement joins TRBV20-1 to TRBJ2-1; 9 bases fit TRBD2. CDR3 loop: CSASRRRGGAFFDNEQFF. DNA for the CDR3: TGTAGTGCTAGTAGGCGGCGCGGGGGGGCCTTTTTTGACAATGAGCAGTTCTTC.